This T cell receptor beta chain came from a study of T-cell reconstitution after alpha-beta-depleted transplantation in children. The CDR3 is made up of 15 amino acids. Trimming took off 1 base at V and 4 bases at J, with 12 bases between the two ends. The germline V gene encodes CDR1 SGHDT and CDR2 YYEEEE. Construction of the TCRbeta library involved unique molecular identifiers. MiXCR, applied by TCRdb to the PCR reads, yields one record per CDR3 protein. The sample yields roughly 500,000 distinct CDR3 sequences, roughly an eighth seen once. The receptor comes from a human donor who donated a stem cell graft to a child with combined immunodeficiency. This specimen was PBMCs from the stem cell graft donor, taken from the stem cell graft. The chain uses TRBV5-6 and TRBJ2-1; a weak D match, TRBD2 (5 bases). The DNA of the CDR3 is TGTGCCAGCAGCTTGTGGATCGGGGATTACAATGAGCAGTTCTTC. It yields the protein CASSLWIGDYNEQFF.